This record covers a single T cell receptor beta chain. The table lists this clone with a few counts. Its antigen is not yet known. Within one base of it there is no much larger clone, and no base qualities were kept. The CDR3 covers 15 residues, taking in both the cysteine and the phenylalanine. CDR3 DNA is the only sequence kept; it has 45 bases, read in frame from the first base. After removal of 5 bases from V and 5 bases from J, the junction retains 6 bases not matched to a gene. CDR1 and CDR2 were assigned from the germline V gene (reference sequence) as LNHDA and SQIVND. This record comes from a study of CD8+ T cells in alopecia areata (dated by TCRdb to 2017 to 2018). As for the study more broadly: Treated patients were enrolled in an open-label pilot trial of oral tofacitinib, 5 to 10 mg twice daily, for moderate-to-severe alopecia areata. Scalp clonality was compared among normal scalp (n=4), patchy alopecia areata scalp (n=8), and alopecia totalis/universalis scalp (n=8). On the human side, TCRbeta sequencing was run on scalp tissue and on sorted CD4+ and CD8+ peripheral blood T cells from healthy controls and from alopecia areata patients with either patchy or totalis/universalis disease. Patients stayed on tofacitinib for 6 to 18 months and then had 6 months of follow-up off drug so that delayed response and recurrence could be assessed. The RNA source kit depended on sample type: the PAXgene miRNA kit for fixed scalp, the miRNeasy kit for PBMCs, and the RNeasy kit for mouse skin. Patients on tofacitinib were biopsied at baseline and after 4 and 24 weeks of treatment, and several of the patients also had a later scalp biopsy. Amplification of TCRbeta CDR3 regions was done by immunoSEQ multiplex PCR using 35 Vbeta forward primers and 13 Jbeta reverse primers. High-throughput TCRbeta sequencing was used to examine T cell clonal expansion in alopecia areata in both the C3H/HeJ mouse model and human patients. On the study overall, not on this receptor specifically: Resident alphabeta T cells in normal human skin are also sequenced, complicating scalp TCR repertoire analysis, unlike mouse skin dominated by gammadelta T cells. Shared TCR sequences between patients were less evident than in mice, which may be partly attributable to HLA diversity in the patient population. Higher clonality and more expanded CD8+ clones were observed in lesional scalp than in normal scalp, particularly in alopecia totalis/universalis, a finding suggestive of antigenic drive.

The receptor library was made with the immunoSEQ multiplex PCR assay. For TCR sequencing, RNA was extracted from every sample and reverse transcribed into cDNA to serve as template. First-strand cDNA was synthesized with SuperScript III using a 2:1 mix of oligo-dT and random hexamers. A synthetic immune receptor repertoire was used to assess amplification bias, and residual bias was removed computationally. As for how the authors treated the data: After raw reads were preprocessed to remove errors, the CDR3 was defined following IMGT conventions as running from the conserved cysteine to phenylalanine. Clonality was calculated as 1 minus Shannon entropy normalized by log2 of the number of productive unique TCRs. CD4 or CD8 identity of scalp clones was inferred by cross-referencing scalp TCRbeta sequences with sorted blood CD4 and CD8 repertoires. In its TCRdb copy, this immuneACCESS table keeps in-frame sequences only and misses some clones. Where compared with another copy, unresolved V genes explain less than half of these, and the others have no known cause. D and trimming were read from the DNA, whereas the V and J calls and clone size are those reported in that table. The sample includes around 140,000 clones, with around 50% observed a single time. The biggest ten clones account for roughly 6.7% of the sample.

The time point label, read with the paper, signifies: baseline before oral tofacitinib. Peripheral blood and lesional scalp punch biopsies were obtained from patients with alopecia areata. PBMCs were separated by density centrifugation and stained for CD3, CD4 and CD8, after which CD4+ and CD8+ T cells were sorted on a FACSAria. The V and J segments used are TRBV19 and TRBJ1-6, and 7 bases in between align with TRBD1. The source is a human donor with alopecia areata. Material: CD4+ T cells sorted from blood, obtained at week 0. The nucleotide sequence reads TGTGCCAGTAGTGCGGACAGGTTTCATAATTCACCCCTCCACTTT. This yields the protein CASSADRFHNSPLHF.